The sequence of this TCR beta chain was determined in a study of blood T cell repertoires in COVID-19. Study information: Samples of COVID-19 (acute and convalescent) were obtained from the United States, Italy and Spain. PBMCs, B-cell-depleted T cells, or T cells provided the cDNA or gDNA that made up the material.

In the source study's methods: From reference gene primer amplification, estimates of nucleated cell counts were derived. Clones were sequenced by immunoSEQ multiplex PCR, and TCRdb holds only the in-frame ones, with some missing. The V and J calls and the clone size are those of that table, but D and trimming were determined from the DNA. There are approximately 100,000 clones in the sample; 85% to 95% occur only once, and approximately 5.7% lies in the top ten. Germline assignment: CDR1 LGHDT and CDR2 YNNKEL (reference sequence). The V and J ends lost 4 bases and 4 bases respectively, with 12 bases between them. The CDR3 spans 14 residues.

Material for sequencing was peripheral blood. V is TRBV3-1 (or the pseudogene TRBV3-2) and J is TRBJ2-3; TRBD1 is a possible D gene (5 bases). This TCR derives from a man in his fifties or sixties with active COVID-19. Here the CDR3 reads CASSPRVGADTQYF. CDR3 DNA: TGTGCCAGCAGCCCCCGGGTAGGGGCAGATACGCAGTATTTT.